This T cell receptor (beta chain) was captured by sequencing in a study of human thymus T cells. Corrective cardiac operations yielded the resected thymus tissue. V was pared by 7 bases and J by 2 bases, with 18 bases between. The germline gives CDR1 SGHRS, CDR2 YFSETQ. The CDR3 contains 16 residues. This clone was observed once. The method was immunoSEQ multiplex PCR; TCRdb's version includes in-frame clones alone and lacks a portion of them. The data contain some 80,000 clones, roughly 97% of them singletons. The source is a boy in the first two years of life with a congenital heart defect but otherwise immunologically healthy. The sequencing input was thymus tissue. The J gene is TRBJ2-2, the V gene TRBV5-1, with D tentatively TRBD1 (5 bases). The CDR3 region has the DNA TGCGCCAGCGGATCCGAGGCAGGGTTAAACACCGGGGAGCTGTTTTTT. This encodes CASGSEAGLNTGELFF.